Following are 13 T cell receptor beta chains from one sample sequenced in a study of blood T cell repertoires in COVID-19. The protocol was immunoSEQ multiplex PCR, while the TCRdb copy is restricted to in-frame clones and leaves out a portion. The sample includes 200,000 to 250,000 clones, approximately 84% seen only once; the top ten take over 12%. Material for sequencing was PBMCs or T cells enriched from blood (not recorded which). These receptors were collected from a man aged 35 to 55 who had recovered from COVID-19.

The chain links TRBV6-6 to TRBJ2-7; no definite D call. Germline V gene data show CDR1 as MNHNY and CDR2 as SVGAGI (reference sequence). The CDR3 length is 14 residues. The V gene lost 4 bases and the J gene lost 2 bases, with 12 bases spanning the gap. CDR3 DNA sequence: TGTGCCAGCAGTTCCACGACTCTAACCTACGAGCAGTACTTC. This sequence encodes CASSSTTLTYEQYF.

This chain joins TRBV19 and TRBJ1-5; 7 positions agree with TRBD1. Germline CDR1 reads LNHDA; CDR2 reads SQIVND (reference sequence). The CDR3 runs to 17 residues. V was pared by 7 bases and J by 6 bases, with 18 bases of the junction left unmatched. CDR3 protein: CASIGMVGQLGRQPQHF. DNA for the CDR3: TGTGCCAGTATCGGAATGGTGGGACAGCTTGGGCGTCAGCCCCAGCATTTT. Based on the CDR3 plus reference TRBV19 and TRBJ1-5, the full variable domain is DGGITQSPKYLFRKEGQNVTLSCEQNLNHDAMYWYRQDPGQGLRLIYYSQIVNDFQKGDIAEGYSVSREKKESFPLTVTSAQKNPTAFYLCASIGMVGQLGRQPQHFGDGTRLSIL.

The J gene is TRBJ1-1, the V gene TRBV28; D uncertain. V was pared by 7 bases and J by 11 bases, with 14 bases between. CDR3 length equals 11 residues. Germline V lookup: CDR1 MDHEN, CDR2 SYDVKM. DNA for the CDR3: TGTGCCAGCACCCTAGATCGGTGGGCTTTCTTT. This gives the protein CASTLDRWAFF.

The V and J genes are TRBV7-8 and TRBJ2-7, with D possibly matching TRBD1 (5 bases). This CDR3 comprises 14 residues. Trimming stripped 2 bases from V and 6 bases from J, with 14 bases between. Germline V gives CDR1 SGHVS, CDR2 FQNEAQ. The CDR3 bases are TGTGCCAGCAGCTTAACAGGCAGGTGGGCCGAGCAGTACTTC. This encodes CASSLTGRWAEQYF.

This clone has only one observation. V and J are TRBV2 and TRBJ1-6, with a weak D call TRBD1 (6 bases). V was trimmed by 11 bases and J by 8 bases, leaving 16 bases between them. This CDR3 has 13 residues. CDR1 and CDR2 from the germline V gene are SNHLY and FYNNEI. CDR3 coding DNA: TGTGCCGGACGAGGGGGTCGGGATTCACCCCTCCACTTT. Translated: CAGRGGRDSPLHF.

The genes are TRBV5-1 and TRBJ2-7; 8 positions agree with TRBD1. CDR1 is SGHRS and CDR2 is YFSETQ in the germline V gene. The CDR3 is made up of 15 amino acids. The trim removed 4 bases at V and 5 bases at J, leaving 11 bases unmatched. The CDR3 is CASSVQGAARHEQYF. CDR3 nucleotide sequence: TGCGCCAGCAGCGTCCAGGGGGCTGCCAGACACGAGCAGTACTTC.

V usage is TRBV7-9 and J usage is TRBJ2-7; 8 nucleotides agree with TRBD1. CDR3 length: 13 amino acids. Trimming took 5 bases from V and 6 from J; bases not matched to a gene: 6. Germline V lookup: CDR1 SEHNR, CDR2 FQNEAQ (reference sequence). The CDR3 sequence: CASSRGQDAEQYF. In DNA form, the CDR3 reads TGTGCCAGCAGCCGGGGACAGGACGCCGAGCAGTACTTC.

The V call is TRBV28, the J call TRBJ1-4, with a weak D call TRBD1 (6 bases). Trimming took 6 bases from V and 5 from J, leaving 10 bases between them. Germline-derived CDR1 and CDR2 are MDHEN and SYDVKM. This CDR3 has 13 amino acids. CDR3 protein: CASRNDRNEKLFF. CDR3 coding DNA: TGTGCCAGCAGAAACGACAGGAATGAAAAACTGTTTTTT.

The chain has TRBV5-5 and TRBJ2-7; D is possibly TRBD2 (6 bases). CDR1 and CDR2 (germline): SGHKS, YYEKEE (reference sequence). V was trimmed by 6 bases and J by 1 base, leaving 17 bases between them. The CDR3 sequence is 15 residues long. DNA for the CDR3: TGTGCCAGCACCATACCGGGACTCCCGTCCTACGAGCAGTACTTC. Translating gives CASTIPGLPSYEQYF.

The chain employs TRBV12-3 or TRBV12-4 and TRBJ2-1, with unresolved D. This CDR3 is built from 13 residues. V gave up 3 bases and J gave up 2 bases, with 5 bases separating them. DNA for the CDR3: TGTGCCAGCAGTTTCGCAGCCTACAATGAGCAGTTCTTC. It encodes CASSFAAYNEQFF.

CDR3 nucleotides: TGTGCCAGCAGCGTCAGGGTTACAGAGACCCAGTACTTC. Protein product: CASSVRVTETQYF. J is TRBJ2-5 and V is TRBV7-3; TRBD1 is a possible D gene (5 bases). Germline values: CDR1 SGHTA, CDR2 FQGTGA. The CDR3 is 13 residues long. The ends were cut back, 5 bases at V and 4 bases at J, with 11 bases in the middle.

The V and J genes are TRBV5-1 and TRBJ2-5; 10 positions agree with TRBD2. Germline V gene data show CDR1 as SGHRS and CDR2 as YFSETQ. Trimming cost V 3 bases and J 5 bases; bases outside gene matches: 7. The CDR3 runs to 15 residues. The DNA for the CDR3 is TGCGCCAGCAGCTATGCCGGGACTAGCGAGGAGACCCAGTACTTC. It specifies CASSYAGTSEETQYF.

The chain combines TRBV12-3 or TRBV12-4 with TRBJ1-1; D is unresolved. The CDR3 has 12 amino acids. V gave up 5 bases and J gave up 3 bases, with 7 bases separating them. CDR3 sequence (DNA): TGTGCCAGCAGTGCGCGCTACACTGAAGCTTTCTTT. It encodes CASSARYTEAFF.